The clone carrying this T cell receptor beta chain showed up many times. Using its own MiXCR run on the 5' RACE reads, TCRdb lists one record per CDR3 protein. This sample has around 30,000 distinct CDR3 sequences, with 5% to 6.5% found just once. The CDR3 contains 16 residues. V was pared by 5 bases and J by 5 bases, with 14 bases of the junction left unmatched. Germline CDR1 reads DFQATT; CDR2 reads SNEGSKA (reference sequence). The data derive from a study of spatial heterogeneity in lung cancer. Study-level background: Sequencing consistently turned up more beta-chain sequences than alpha-chain sequences.

Time point defined: blood at routine non-recurrence follow-up after resection. The sequenced material consisted of unsorted whole RNA from tumor, nontumor lung or frozen PBMC. This receptor was identified in a male donor with early-stage non-small cell lung cancer. Sequences were derived from PBMCs, sampled at follow-up. The rearrangement uses TRBV20-1 and TRBJ2-3; 9 positions agree with TRBD1. The CDR3 region has the DNA TGCAGTGCTCCCCCATGGGACAGGGTATTGGGAGATACGCAGTATTTT. Translation: CSAPPWDRVLGDTQYF.